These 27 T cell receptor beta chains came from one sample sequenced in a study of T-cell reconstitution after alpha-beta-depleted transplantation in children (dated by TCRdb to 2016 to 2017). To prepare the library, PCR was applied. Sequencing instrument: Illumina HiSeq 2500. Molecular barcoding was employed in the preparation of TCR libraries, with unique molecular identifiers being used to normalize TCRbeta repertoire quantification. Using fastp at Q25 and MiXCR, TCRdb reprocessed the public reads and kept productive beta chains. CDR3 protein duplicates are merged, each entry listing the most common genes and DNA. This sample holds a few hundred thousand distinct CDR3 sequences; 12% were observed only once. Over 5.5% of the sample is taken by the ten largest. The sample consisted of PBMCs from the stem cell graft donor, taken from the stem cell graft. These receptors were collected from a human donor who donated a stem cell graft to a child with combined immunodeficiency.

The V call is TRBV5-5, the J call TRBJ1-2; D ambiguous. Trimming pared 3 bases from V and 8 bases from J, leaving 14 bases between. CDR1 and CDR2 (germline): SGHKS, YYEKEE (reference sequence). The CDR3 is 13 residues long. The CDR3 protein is CASSSLALLGYTF. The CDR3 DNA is TGTGCCAGCAGCTCGTTAGCCCTTTTGGGCTACACCTTC.

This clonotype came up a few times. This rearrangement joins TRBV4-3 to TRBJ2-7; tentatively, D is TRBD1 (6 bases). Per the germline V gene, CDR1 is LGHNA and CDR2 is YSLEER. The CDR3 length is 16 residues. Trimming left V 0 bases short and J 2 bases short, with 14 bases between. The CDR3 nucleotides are TGCGCCAGCAGCCAAGAGAGCGGAGGACAGACCTACGAGCAGTACTTC. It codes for CASSQESGGQTYEQYF.

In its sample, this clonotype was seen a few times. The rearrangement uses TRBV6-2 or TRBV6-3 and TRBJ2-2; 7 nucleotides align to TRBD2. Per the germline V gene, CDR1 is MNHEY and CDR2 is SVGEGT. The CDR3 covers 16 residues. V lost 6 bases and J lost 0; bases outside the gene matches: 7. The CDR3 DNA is TGTGCCAGCAGCCACGGACTAGACCCGAACACCGGGGAGCTGTTTTTT. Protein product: CASSHGLDPNTGELFF.

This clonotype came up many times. CDR3 in DNA: TGTGCCAGCAGCTCTTCCGGGCGGGGGGATAATTCACCCCTCCACTTT. It encodes CASSSSGRGDNSPLHF. V is TRBV7-9 and J is TRBJ1-6, with D possibly TRBD1 on 5 matching bases. Trimming removed 4 bases at V and 5 bases at J, with 15 bases between. Germline V lookup: CDR1 SEHNR, CDR2 FQNEAQ (reference sequence). The CDR3 is 16 amino acids.

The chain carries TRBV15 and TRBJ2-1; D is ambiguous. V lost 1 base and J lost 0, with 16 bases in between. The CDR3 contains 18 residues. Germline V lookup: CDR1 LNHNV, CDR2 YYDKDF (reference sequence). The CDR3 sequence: CATSRAPGAWSSYNEQFF. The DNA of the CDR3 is TGTGCCACCAGCAGAGCGCCCGGCGCGTGGAGCTCCTACAATGAGCAGTTCTTC.

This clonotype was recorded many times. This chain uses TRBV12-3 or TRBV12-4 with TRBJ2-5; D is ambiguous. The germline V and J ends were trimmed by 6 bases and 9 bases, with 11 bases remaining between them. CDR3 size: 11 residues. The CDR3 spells CASSTSEAQYF. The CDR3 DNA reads TGTGCCAGCAGCACCTCCGAGGCCCAGTACTTC.

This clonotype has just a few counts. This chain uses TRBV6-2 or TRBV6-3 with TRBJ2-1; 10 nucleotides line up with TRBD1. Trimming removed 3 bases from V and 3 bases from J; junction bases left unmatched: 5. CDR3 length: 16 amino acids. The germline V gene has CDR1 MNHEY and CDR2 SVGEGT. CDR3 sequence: CASSYAWDRGYNEQFF. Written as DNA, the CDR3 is TGTGCCAGCAGTTATGCTTGGGACAGGGGCTACAATGAGCAGTTCTTC.

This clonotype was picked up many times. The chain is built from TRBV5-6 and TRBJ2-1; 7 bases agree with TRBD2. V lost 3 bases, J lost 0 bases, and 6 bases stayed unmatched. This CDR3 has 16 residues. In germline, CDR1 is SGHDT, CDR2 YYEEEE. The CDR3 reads CASSSLSGNSYNEQFF. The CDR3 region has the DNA TGTGCCAGCAGCTCGCTCAGCGGGAACTCCTACAATGAGCAGTTCTTC.

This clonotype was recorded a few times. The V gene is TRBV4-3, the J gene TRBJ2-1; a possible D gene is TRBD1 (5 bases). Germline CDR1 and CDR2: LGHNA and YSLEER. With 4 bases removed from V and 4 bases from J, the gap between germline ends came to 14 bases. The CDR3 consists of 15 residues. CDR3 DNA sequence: TGCGCCAGCAGCCGTTTGAAGACAGCTTACAATGAGCAGTTCTTC. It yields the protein CASSRLKTAYNEQFF.

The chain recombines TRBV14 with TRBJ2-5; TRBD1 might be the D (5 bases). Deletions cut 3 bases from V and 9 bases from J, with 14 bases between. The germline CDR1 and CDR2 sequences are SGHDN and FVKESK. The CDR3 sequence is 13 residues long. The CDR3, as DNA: TGTGCCAGCAGCCAGGTCCCCACCAGGGCCCAGTACTTC. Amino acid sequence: CASSQVPTRAQYF.

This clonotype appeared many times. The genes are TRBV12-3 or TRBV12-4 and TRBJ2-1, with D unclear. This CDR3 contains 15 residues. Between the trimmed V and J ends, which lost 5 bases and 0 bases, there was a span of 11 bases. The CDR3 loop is CASSPWISSYNEQFF. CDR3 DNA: TGTGCCAGCAGTCCATGGATTAGCTCCTACAATGAGCAGTTCTTC.

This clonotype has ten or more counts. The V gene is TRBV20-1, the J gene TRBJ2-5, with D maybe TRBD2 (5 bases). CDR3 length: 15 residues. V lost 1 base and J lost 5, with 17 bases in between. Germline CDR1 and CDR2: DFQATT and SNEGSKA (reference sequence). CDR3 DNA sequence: TGCAGTGCTAGAGCCACCCCTAGCTTTCAGGAGACCCAGTACTTC. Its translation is CSARATPSFQETQYF.

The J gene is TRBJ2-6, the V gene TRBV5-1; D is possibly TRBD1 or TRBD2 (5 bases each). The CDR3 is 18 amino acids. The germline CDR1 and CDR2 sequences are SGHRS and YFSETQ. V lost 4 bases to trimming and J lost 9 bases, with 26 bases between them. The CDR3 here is CASSRLGVSQPLGNVLTF. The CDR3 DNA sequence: TGCGCCAGCAGCCGACTGGGGGTCTCACAGCCCTTGGGCAACGTCCTGACTTTC.

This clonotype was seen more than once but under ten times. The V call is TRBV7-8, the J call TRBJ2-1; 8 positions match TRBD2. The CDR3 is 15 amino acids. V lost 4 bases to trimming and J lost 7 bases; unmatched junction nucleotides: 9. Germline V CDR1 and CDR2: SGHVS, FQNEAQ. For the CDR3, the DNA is TGTGCCAGCAGCTCAAGCGGGAGCTTAAGAAATGAGCAGTTCTTC. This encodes CASSSSGSLRNEQFF.

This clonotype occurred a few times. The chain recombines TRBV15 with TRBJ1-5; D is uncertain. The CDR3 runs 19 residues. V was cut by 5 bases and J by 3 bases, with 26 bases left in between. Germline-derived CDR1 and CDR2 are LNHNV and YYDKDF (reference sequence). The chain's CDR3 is CATSPRGFKDWFTNQPQHF. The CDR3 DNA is TGTGCCACCAGCCCCCGGGGATTCAAAGATTGGTTTACCAATCAGCCCCAGCATTTT.

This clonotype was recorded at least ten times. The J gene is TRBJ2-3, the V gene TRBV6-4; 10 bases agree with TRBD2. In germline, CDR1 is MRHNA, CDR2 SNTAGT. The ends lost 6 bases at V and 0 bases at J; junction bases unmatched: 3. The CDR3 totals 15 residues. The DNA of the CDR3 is TGTGCCAGCAGCCAGACTAGCGGGAGCACAGATACGCAGTATTTT. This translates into CASSQTSGSTDTQYF.

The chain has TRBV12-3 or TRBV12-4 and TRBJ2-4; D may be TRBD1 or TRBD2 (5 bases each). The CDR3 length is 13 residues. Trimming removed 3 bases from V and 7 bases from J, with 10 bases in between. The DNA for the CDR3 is TGTGCCAGCAGTTTCGGGGCCGAGAACATTCAGTACTTC. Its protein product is CASSFGAENIQYF.

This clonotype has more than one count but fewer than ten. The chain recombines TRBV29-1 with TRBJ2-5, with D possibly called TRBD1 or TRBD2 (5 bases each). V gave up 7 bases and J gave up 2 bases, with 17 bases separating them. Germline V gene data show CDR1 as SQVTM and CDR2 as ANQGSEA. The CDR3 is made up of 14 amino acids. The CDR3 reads CSATGAGAQETQYF. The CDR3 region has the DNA TGCAGCGCGACCGGGGCGGGTGCACAAGAGACCCAGTACTTC. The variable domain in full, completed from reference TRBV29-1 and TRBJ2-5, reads SAVISQKPSRDICQRGTSLTIQCQVDSQVTMMFWYRQQPGQSLTLIATANQGSEATYESGFVIDKFPISRPNLTFSTLTVSNMSPEDSSIYLCSATGAGAQETQYFGPGTRLLVL.

This chain's CDR3 is CASKGGGSTDTQYF. In DNA form, the CDR3 reads TGTGCCAGCAAAGGGGGCGGAAGCACAGATACGCAGTATTTT. This rearrangement joins TRBV2 to TRBJ2-3, with 7 bases fitting TRBD1. The length of the CDR3 is 14 residues. Trimming cost V 7 bases and J 0 bases; bases outside gene matches: 4. CDR1 SNHLY and CDR2 FYNNEI come from the germline V gene. Together with reference TRBV2 and TRBJ2-3, the CDR3 gives the full variable domain: EPEVTQTPSHQVTQMGQEVILRCVPISNHLYFYWYRQILGQKVEFLVSFYNNEISEKSEIFDDQFSVERPDGSNFTLKIRSTKLEDSAMYFCASKGGGSTDTQYFGPGTRLTVL.

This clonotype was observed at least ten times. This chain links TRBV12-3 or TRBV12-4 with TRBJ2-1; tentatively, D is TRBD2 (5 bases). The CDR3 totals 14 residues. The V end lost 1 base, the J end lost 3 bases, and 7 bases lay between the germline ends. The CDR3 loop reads CASSLELVYNEQFF. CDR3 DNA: TGTGCCAGCAGTTTAGAACTAGTCTACAATGAGCAGTTCTTC.

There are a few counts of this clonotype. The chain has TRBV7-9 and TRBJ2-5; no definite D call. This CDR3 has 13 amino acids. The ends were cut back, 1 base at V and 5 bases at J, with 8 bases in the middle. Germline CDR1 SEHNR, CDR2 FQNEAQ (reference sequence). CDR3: CASSLGFSETQYF. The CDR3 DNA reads TGTGCCAGCAGCTTAGGGTTCTCCGAGACCCAGTACTTC. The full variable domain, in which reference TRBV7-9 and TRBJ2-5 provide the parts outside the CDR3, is DTGVSQNPRHKITKRGQNVTFRCDPISEHNRLYWYRQTLGQGPEFLTYFQNEAQLEKSRLLSDRFSAERPKGSFSTLEIQRTEQGDSAMYLCASSLGFSETQYFGPGTRLLVL.

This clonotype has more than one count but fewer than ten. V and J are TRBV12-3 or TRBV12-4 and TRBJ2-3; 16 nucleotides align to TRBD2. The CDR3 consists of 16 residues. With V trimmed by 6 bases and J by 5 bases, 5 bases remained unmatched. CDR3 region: CASRPGTSGRVDTQYF. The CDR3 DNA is TGTGCCAGCAGGCCCGGGACTAGCGGGAGGGTAGATACGCAGTATTTT.

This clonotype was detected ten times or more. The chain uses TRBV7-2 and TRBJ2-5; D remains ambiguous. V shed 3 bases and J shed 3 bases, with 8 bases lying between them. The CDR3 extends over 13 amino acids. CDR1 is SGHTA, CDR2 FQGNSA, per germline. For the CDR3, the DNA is TGTGCCAGCAGCTTTAGCCGGGAAGAGACCCAGTACTTC. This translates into CASSFSREETQYF.

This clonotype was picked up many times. This chain's CDR3 is CSASGQGHQPQHF. The CDR3 DNA sequence: TGCAGTGCTTCGGGACAGGGACATCAGCCCCAGCATTTT. The rearrangement joins TRBV20-1 to TRBJ1-5, with TRBD1 matching 9 bases. With 5 bases clipped from V and 5 bases from J, the junction kept 4 bases outside the gene matches. The germline V gene encodes CDR1 DFQATT and CDR2 SNEGSKA (reference sequence). The CDR3 sequence is 13 residues long.

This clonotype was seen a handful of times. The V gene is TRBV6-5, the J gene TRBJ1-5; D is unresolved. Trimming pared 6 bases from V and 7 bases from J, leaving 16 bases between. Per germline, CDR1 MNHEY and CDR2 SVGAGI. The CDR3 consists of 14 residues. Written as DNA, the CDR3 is TGTGCCAGCAGCCGTTGGGAGGGTAGCCAGCCCCAGCATTTT. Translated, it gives CASSRWEGSQPQHF.

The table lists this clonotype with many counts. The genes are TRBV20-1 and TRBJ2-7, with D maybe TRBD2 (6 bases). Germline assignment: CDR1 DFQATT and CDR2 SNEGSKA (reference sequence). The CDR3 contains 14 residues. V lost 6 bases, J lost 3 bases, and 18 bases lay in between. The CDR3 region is CSASRGISDYEQYF. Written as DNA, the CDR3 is TGCAGTGCCTCCCGGGGGATTAGTGACTACGAGCAGTACTTC.

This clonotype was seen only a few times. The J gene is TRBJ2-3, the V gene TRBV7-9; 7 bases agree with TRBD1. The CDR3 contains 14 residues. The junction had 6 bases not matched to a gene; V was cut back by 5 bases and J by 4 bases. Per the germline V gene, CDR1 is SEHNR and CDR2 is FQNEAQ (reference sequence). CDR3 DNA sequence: TGTGCCAGCAGCCCAGACAGGGCTCCAGATACGCAGTATTTT. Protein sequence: CASSPDRAPDTQYF.